Sequencing of this TCR beta chain was carried out in a study of T-cell reconstitution after alpha-beta-depleted transplantation in children. This clonotype was recorded a few times. Unique molecular identifiers featured in how the TCRbeta library was prepared. TCRdb recomputed calls from the PCR reads with MiXCR, one row per CDR3 protein. The data show some 640,000 distinct CDR3 sequences, roughly 15% seen once. Material: PBMCs from the stem cell graft donor, obtained from the stem cell graft. The TCR originated in a human donor who donated a stem cell graft to a child with acute myeloid leukemia.

The CDR3 spells CASSLPRQGEKTQYF. CDR3 sequence (DNA): TGTGCCAGCAGTTTGCCTAGGCAGGGAGAAAAGACCCAGTACTTC. V usage is TRBV28 and J usage is TRBJ2-5; the D call may be TRBD1 or TRBD2 (5 bases each). The V end was cut by 3 bases, the J end by 6 bases, with 17 bases between. CDR1 MDHEN and CDR2 SYDVKM come from the germline V gene. The CDR3 extends over 15 amino acids.